The 21 T cell receptor beta chains below were found in one sample sequenced in a study of T cells after posttransplantation cyclophosphamide. The table came from immunoSEQ multiplex PCR; TCRdb's copy has only in-frame clones and leaves some out. In total the sample includes under 30,000 clones, none of them seen once. The sequencing sample was made of PBMCs. The origin of the receptors is a woman aged 55-70 years in good health, CMV-negative, and a related stem cell transplant donor.

This clone has ten or more counts. The V gene is TRBV11-2, the J gene TRBJ2-2, with 11 bases lining up with TRBD2. CDR1 and CDR2 from the germline V gene are SGHAT and FQNNGV. V dropped 5 bases and J dropped 4; count of bases not matched to a gene: 12. The CDR3 spans 18 residues. As DNA, the CDR3 is TGTGCCAGCAGCCCCTCCGTAGCGGGGGGGCAAGGCACCGGGGAGCTGTTTTTT. It codes for CASSPSVAGGQGTGELFF.

This clone was recorded at least ten times. The V call is TRBV5-1, the J call TRBJ2-4, with D perhaps matching TRBD1 or TRBD2 (5 bases each). Germline V gene data show CDR1 as SGHRS and CDR2 as YFSETQ. The ends were cut back, 2 bases at V and 0 bases at J, with 12 bases in the middle. The CDR3 loop spans 16 amino acids. CDR3 nucleotide sequence: TGCGCCAGCAGCTTAGGTGAGGGGAGAGCCAAAAACATTCAGTACTTC. Translated: CASSLGEGRAKNIQYF. The complete variable domain, with remaining parts taken from reference TRBV5-1 and TRBJ2-4, reads KAGVTQTPRYLIKTRGQQVTLSCSPISGHRSVSWYQQTPGQGLQFLFEYFSETQRNKGNFPGRFSGRQFSNSRSEMNVSTLELGDSALYLCASSLGEGRAKNIQYFGAGTRLSVL.

This clone was seen at least ten times. The rearrangement joins TRBV7-2 to TRBJ1-1, with D possibly matching TRBD1 (6 bases). In germline, CDR1 is SGHTA, CDR2 FQGNSA. The CDR3 spans 12 residues. Trimming left V 7 bases short and J 4 bases short, with 10 bases between. CDR3 protein: CASKGGGTEAFF. CDR3 DNA: TGTGCCAGCAAAGGGGGGGGCACTGAAGCTTTCTTT. Together with reference TRBV7-2 and TRBJ1-1, the CDR3 gives the full variable domain: GAGVSQSPSNKVTEKGKDVELRCDPISGHTALYWYRQSLGQGLEFLIYFQGNSAPDKSGLPSDRFSAERTGGSVSTLTIQRTQQEDSAVYLCASKGGGTEAFFGQGTRLTVV.

This clone occurred a few times. This chain links TRBV25-1 with TRBJ2-5; maybe TRBD2 (6 bases). V shed 1 base and J shed 4 bases, with 10 bases lying between them. The CDR3 length is 14 residues. In germline, CDR1 is MGHDK, CDR2 SYGVNS. The CDR3 sequence is CASSEWAGSETQYF. In nucleotides, the CDR3 is TGTGCCAGCAGTGAATGGGCGGGATCAGAGACCCAGTACTTC.

This clone has a count of ten or more. The chain employs TRBV7-9 and TRBJ2-1; 9 bases agree with TRBD2. Germline V gene data show CDR1 as SEHNR and CDR2 as FQNEAQ (reference sequence). Germline trimming cut 5 bases from V and 0 bases from J; bases unmatched to any gene: 5. The CDR3 covers 16 residues. The CDR3 DNA follows: TGTGCCAGCAGCCCAATAGCGGGAGCCTCCTACAATGAGCAGTTCTTC. Translated, it gives CASSPIAGASYNEQFF.

This clone has ten or more counts. The chain uses TRBV28 and TRBJ1-5, with 7 positions matching TRBD1. Trimming took 6 bases from V and 5 from J; bases not matched to a gene: 7. Germline V CDR1 and CDR2: MDHEN, SYDVKM. This CDR3 comprises 14 residues. CDR3: CASRSRDRYQPQHF. The CDR3 bases are TGTGCCAGCAGAAGCCGGGACAGATATCAGCCCCAGCATTTT.

This clone was seen ten or more times. The rearrangement uses TRBV6-2 or TRBV6-3 and TRBJ2-1; a weak D match, TRBD1 (6 bases). Germline values: CDR1 MNHEY, CDR2 SVGEGT. The CDR3 spans 18 residues. Between the trimmed V and J ends, which lost 8 bases and 2 bases, there was a span of 25 bases. Written as DNA, the CDR3 is TGTGCCAGCTCCCGACCCGTCACCAGGGGATTTACCTACAATGAGCAGTTCTTC. Translation gives CASSRPVTRGFTYNEQFF.

The rearrangement uses TRBV15 and TRBJ2-7; 10 bases fit TRBD2. This CDR3 is built from 15 residues. Per the germline V gene, CDR1 is LNHNV and CDR2 is YYDKDF (reference sequence). V was pared by 1 base and J by 5 bases, with 5 bases of the junction left unmatched. The chain's CDR3 is CATSRASSGGNEQYF. The CDR3 DNA reads as TGTGCCACCAGCAGAGCGTCTAGCGGGGGTAACGAGCAGTACTTC.

The genes are TRBV9 and TRBJ2-5, with 10 bases aligning to TRBD2. Germline V gives CDR1 SGDLS, CDR2 YYNGEE. J gave up 0 bases and V 0 bases, and 2 bases lay outside the gene matches. This CDR3 comprises 16 residues. The CDR3 sequence is CASSVDSGGYQETQYF. The CDR3 region has the DNA TGTGCCAGCAGCGTAGATAGCGGGGGGTACCAAGAGACCCAGTACTTC.

This clone was observed many times. The rearrangement links TRBV5-6 to TRBJ1-6; D perhaps matches TRBD1 (6 bases). CDR1 is SGHDT, CDR2 YYEEEE, per germline. CDR3 length equals 12 residues. The V end was cut by 4 bases, the J end by 11 bases, with 10 bases between. The CDR3, as DNA: TGTGCCAGCAGCCCGGGGGGCACACCCCTCCACTTT. This sequence encodes CASSPGGTPLHF.

This clone was seen at least ten times. The gene calls are TRBV5-1 and TRBJ2-3; TRBD2 agrees at 11 bases. The CDR3 contains 16 residues. V lost 4 bases and J lost 0; bases outside the gene matches: 4. Germline lookup yields CDR1 SGHRS and CDR2 YFSETQ. The CDR3 region is CASSMTSGISTDTQYF. CDR3 coding DNA: TGCGCCAGCAGCATGACTAGCGGGATTAGCACAGATACGCAGTATTTT.

The chain recombines TRBV28 with TRBJ2-2; D perhaps matches TRBD2 (6 bases). The germline V and J ends were trimmed by 3 bases and 7 bases, with 15 bases remaining between them. The CDR3 consists of 15 residues. Germline V gives CDR1 MDHEN, CDR2 SYDVKM. The CDR3 DNA follows: TGTGCCAGCAGTTTTTACGGGGGAGGAGGCGGGGAGCTGTTTTTT. Amino acid sequence: CASSFYGGGGGELFF.

Many counts were recorded for this clone. The V and J genes are TRBV6-1 and TRBJ1-1; possible D gene TRBD1, 5 bases. The V gene's germline CDR1 is MNHNS and CDR2 SASEGT. Trimming pared 1 base from V and 1 base from J, leaving 10 bases between. This CDR3 spans 15 amino acids. The CDR3 nucleotides read TGTGCCAGCAGTGAAGAAGGGGCCGGGAACACTGAAGCTTTCTTT. Translation gives CASSEEGAGNTEAFF.

This clone appeared many times. The gene calls are TRBV7-2 and TRBJ1-2, with unresolved D. The CDR3 is 13 residues long. Germline-derived CDR1 and CDR2 are SGHTA and FQGNSA. V was cut by 5 bases and J by 7 bases, with 14 bases left in between. CDR3 amino acids: CASSKAGMGGYTF. The DNA for the CDR3 is TGTGCCAGCAGCAAAGCGGGGATGGGTGGCTACACCTTC.

The chain combines TRBV27 with TRBJ1-2, with 9 bases matching TRBD1. The germline gives CDR1 MNHEY, CDR2 SMNVEV (reference sequence). Trimming cost V 3 bases and J 9 bases; bases outside gene matches: 8. This CDR3 comprises 14 residues. The CDR3 loop reads CASSLSGTGKRYTF. CDR3 nucleotide sequence: TGTGCCAGCAGTTTGTCCGGGACAGGGAAACGCTACACCTTC.

The V and J genes are TRBV6-1 and TRBJ1-1; 7 nucleotides match TRBD1. Germline lookup yields CDR1 MNHNS and CDR2 SASEGT. The CDR3 loop spans 15 amino acids. V trimming: 4 bases; J trimming: 6 bases; junction bases outside the gene matches: 11. For the CDR3, the DNA is TGTGCCAGCAGTGTAGAACAGGGGAGGAGCGCTGAAGCTTTCTTT. Translated: CASSVEQGRSAEAFF.

The rearrangement uses TRBV7-8 and TRBJ2-5; TRBD2 might be the D (6 bases). Germline V gives CDR1 SGHVS, CDR2 FQNEAQ. CDR3 length: 14 amino acids. Between the trimmed V and J ends, which lost 0 bases and 4 bases, there was a span of 9 bases. CDR3 coding DNA: TGTGCCAGCAGCTTAGCGGGGGGTTTAGAGACCCAGTACTTC. This gives the protein CASSLAGGLETQYF.

This clone was recorded many times. This chain uses TRBV28 with TRBJ2-3; 8 nucleotides line up with TRBD2. V lost 6 bases and J lost 2; bases outside the gene matches: 10. This CDR3 contains 16 residues. The germline CDR1 and CDR2 sequences are MDHEN and SYDVKM. CDR3 coding DNA: TGTGCCAGCAGAAAGATTGGGACTAGATTCACAGATACGCAGTATTTT. Protein product: CASRKIGTRFTDTQYF.

In this sample, this clone turned up many times. The chain joins TRBV6-1 to TRBJ1-2; D may be TRBD1 (5 bases). CDR3 length: 14 amino acids. Germline CDR1 MNHNS, CDR2 SASEGT. Trimming took 7 bases from V and 4 from J, leaving 16 bases between them. CDR3 DNA: TGTGCCAGCATGTGGGTTCCTGGGGCCTATGGCTACACCTTC. This sequence encodes CASMWVPGAYGYTF.

This clone has at least ten counts. V and J are TRBV2 and TRBJ1-4, with unresolved D. V lost 10 bases, J lost 4 bases, and 7 bases lay in between. CDR1 and CDR2 (germline): SNHLY, FYNNEI. This CDR3 has 11 residues. CDR3 DNA sequence: TGTGCCACCGGGGTTAATGAAAAACTGTTTTTT. Amino acid sequence: CATGVNEKLFF. Looking up the rest from reference TRBV2 and TRBJ1-4 gives the full variable domain: EPEVTQTPSHQVTQMGQEVILRCVPISNHLYFYWYRQILGQKVEFLVSFYNNEISEKSEIFDDQFSVERPDGSNFTLKIRSTKLEDSAMYFCATGVNEKLFFGSGTQLSVL.

This clone has at least ten counts. The chain links TRBV6-1 to TRBJ2-5; D is unresolved. This CDR3 spans 13 amino acids. V was cut by 4 bases and J by 5 bases, with 11 bases left in between. Germline CDR1 reads MNHNS; CDR2 reads SASEGT. The CDR3 sequence is CASSGQEGETQYF. In nucleotides, the CDR3 is TGTGCCAGCAGTGGTCAGGAAGGGGAGACCCAGTACTTC.